The clone carrying this T cell receptor beta chain has only a few counts. What it binds is not known. Trimming left V 4 bases short and J 4 bases short, with 11 bases between. This CDR3 contains 14 residues. Germline V gene sequence: CDR1 MGHRA, CDR2 YSYEKL. This entry is derived from a study of T cells after yellow fever vaccination. Study results and limitations: Post-booster repertoires contained most primary-vaccination clones again (about 96% CD4, around 88% CD8).

TCRdb reanalysed the 5' RACE reads using MiXCR and keeps one entry per CDR3 protein. The sample carries under 200,000 distinct CDR3 sequences, about 11% recorded once. This TCR derives from a man younger than 35 who received the YFV17D yellow fever vaccine. The J gene is TRBJ2-1, the V gene TRBV4-1; maybe TRBD2 (6 bases). This specimen consisted of CD8+ T cells sorted from PBMCs, obtained 15 days after the yellow fever booster vaccination. Written as DNA, the CDR3 is TGCGCCAGCAGCCGGGAACGGGAGTACAATGAGCAGTTCTTC. This translates into CASSREREYNEQFF.